These T cell receptor beta chains were read from a single sample in a study of monozygotic twins with inflammatory bowel disease. After re-calling the 5' RACE reads, TCRdb lists one entry per CDR3 protein, DNA absent. With 110,000 to 150,000 distinct CDR3 sequences in the sample, the ten largest clones hold 1% to 1.5%. The source material was blood. The receptors were gathered from a human donor with ulcerative colitis or Crohn's disease, or a healthy co-twin of an affected twin (not recorded which). CDR3s include the opening cysteine and the closing phenylalanine or tryptophan. Fields, in order: CDR3 protein, J gene, V gene.

CATSDFSGATDTQYF,TRBJ2-3,TRBV24-1
CASSEREGVLYEQFF,TRBJ2-1,TRBV2
CSAPGGDSEKLFF,TRBJ1-4,TRBV20-1
CASSLNGGPQETQYF,TRBJ2-5,TRBV5-1
CASSRLQGSTGELFF,TRBJ2-2,TRBV7-2
CATDRDRAEAFF,TRBJ1-1,TRBV6-1
CAWDRAGGPSWNEQFF,TRBJ2-1,TRBV30
CATRGQQETQYF,TRBJ2-5,TRBV10-3
CASSVQGALTYEQYF,TRBJ2-7,TRBV25-1
CASSQDLVSSGSGEQFF,TRBJ2-1,TRBV4-3
CASSLRRGLAGVPGELFF,TRBJ2-2,TRBV7-3
CASSGGADSGPQHF,TRBJ1-5,TRBV5-5
CSVGRDLNTEAFF,TRBJ1-1,TRBV29-1
CASTPSSGANVLTF,TRBJ2-6,TRBV7-6
CASSLVVGQGNGYTF,TRBJ1-2,TRBV7-9
CASSLTDRVAKNIQYF,TRBJ2-4,TRBV9
CASSQDPNRRLPSSYEQYF,TRBJ2-7,TRBV4-1
CASTSRGVIGGYTF,TRBJ1-2,TRBV5-5
CAISETLSRRNSGNTIYF,TRBJ1-3,TRBV10-3
CASSLGLAVGAGNEQFF,TRBJ2-1,TRBV5-4
CASSPLVGISNEQFF,TRBJ2-1,TRBV12-3/TRBV12-4
CASSLSSGGFNEQFF,TRBJ2-1,TRBV7-3
CASSQDRAGDYEQYF,TRBJ2-7,TRBV4-3
CASTPRTGGIAGELFF,TRBJ2-2,TRBV5-1
CASSFTVRGYTF,TRBJ1-2,TRBV12-3/TRBV12-4
CASSPPGGQYDTQYF,TRBJ2-3,TRBV7-8
CATSRGRGGAYNEQFF,TRBJ2-1,TRBV15
CASSRGVRDYNEQFF,TRBJ2-1,TRBV7-3
CATTARDKYNEQFF,TRBJ2-1,TRBV24-1
CASSHLTGWVETQYF,TRBJ2-5,TRBV3-1
CASSQETGATHTGELFF,TRBJ2-2,TRBV4-2
CSAWFATNEKLFF,TRBJ1-4,TRBV20-1
CSAVQGSTEAFF,TRBJ1-1,TRBV29-1
CASSLGGPSTYEQYF,TRBJ2-7,TRBV7-9
CASSLALRSQNEQFF,TRBJ2-1,TRBV7-9
CASSVRGQPGTGELFF,TRBJ2-2,TRBV9
CATSDPGVENYGYTF,TRBJ1-2,TRBV24-1
CASSQADQPQHF,TRBJ1-5,TRBV3-1
CSELAGSPYKQYF,TRBJ2-7,TRBV20-1
CASSYTSALNTEAFF,TRBJ1-1,TRBV6-5
CASIHRGRSYEQYF,TRBJ2-7,TRBV6-2/TRBV6-3
CASSLGGTNQPQHF,TRBJ1-5,TRBV7-2
CASRGQSYEQYF,TRBJ2-7,TRBV23-1
CASSYSQVNTEAFF,TRBJ1-1,TRBV6-2/TRBV6-3
CASSARRSLAKNIQYF,TRBJ2-4,TRBV9
CAISERGNTGANVLTF,TRBJ2-6,TRBV10-3
CASSYPTPRAGNQPQHF,TRBJ1-5,TRBV6-2/TRBV6-3
CASSFSGSKSGEQFF,TRBJ2-1,TRBV5-1
CSARDRRERFTGELFF,TRBJ2-2,TRBV20-1
CASSPYRTSGGYNEQFF,TRBJ2-1,TRBV19
CASSRGGGNYGYTF,TRBJ1-2,TRBV5-4
CASSLAEVVYNEQFF,TRBJ2-1,TRBV12-3/TRBV12-4